Described below is a single TCR beta chain sequence and its context. As yet, its antigen is unknown. This record belongs to a study of cytomegalovirus exposure and HLA in healthy donors. Looking at the study overall: Previous work identified 117 million unique TCR beta sequences from about 179 million T cells. Study results and caveats: It was only CMV serostatus that was available as immune exposure information.

Both 60 Vbeta primers and 13 Jbeta primers went into the PCR. Assay: immunoSEQ multiplex PCR; the TCRdb copy retains only in-frame clones and omits some. The sample gives some 200,000 clones, 80% to 85% of which show up once; roughly 0.8% is in the top ten. V shed 8 bases, J shed 1 base, and the junction held 6 bases outside the gene matches. Per germline, CDR1 SQVTM and CDR2 ANQGSEA. This CDR3 is built from 13 residues. The receptor was isolated from a woman between 18 and 29 years old in good health and CMV-seronegative. Input material: PBMCs. The rearrangement links TRBV29-1 to TRBJ1-1; the match to TRBD1 covers 8 bases. The CDR3 DNA follows: TGCAGCTCGGGACAGGCCGAGAACACTGAAGCTTTCTTT. Translated, it gives CSSGQAENTEAFF.